A selection of T cell receptor beta chains follows, all from one sample in a study of regulatory T cells in long-lasting Graves disease. TCRdb re-called the multiplex PCR reads through MiXCR, storing one row per CDR3 protein. The sample consists of roughly 500,000 distinct CDR3 sequences, roughly 14% of them appearing once. These records were also assigned to another study, of T cells in Graves' hyperthyroidism and ophthalmopathy.

This specimen was peripheral blood mononuclear cells (PBMCs), taken at new diagnosis, from a patient treated with antithyroid drugs. The receptors were gathered from a young man with Graves disease. CDR3s include the opening cysteine and the closing phenylalanine or tryptophan. Each record gives: J gene, clone size, V gene, D gene, CDR3 DNA, CDR3 protein. A D gene is named only where the DNA matches it firmly. Size tells how often a clone was seen (once, few, many) or the class of an expanded clone, and some rows leave it out.

TRBJ1-2 | few | TRBV6-2/TRBV6-3 | TRBD1 | TGTGCCAGCAGTGAGGAGGACAGGGGTCCATCTAGGACCTTC | CASSEEDRGPSRTF
TRBJ1-2 | NA | TRBV3-1 | NA | TGTGCCAGCAGCCAAGCTCGCACGGTCTATGGCTACACCTTC | CASSQARTVYGYTF
TRBJ2-1 | few | TRBV20-1 | TRBD2 | TGCAGTGCTAGGTCAGCGGGAGGTTCCAATGAGCAGTTCTTC | CSARSAGGSNEQFF
TRBJ1-1 | many | TRBV5-1 | NA | TGCGCCAGCATGGACACCCTGAACACTGAAGCTTTCTTT | CASMDTLNTEAFF
TRBJ2-7 | many | TRBV9 | TRBD1 | TGTGCCAGCAGCGCCTCACGGGACAGGTTGGGCGAGCAGTACTTC | CASSASRDRLGEQYF
TRBJ2-1 | few | TRBV19 | TRBD2 | TGTGCCAGTAGTAAAGGGACTAGCGGTTCCTACAATGAGCAGTTCTTC | CASSKGTSGSYNEQFF
TRBJ1-2 | many | TRBV9 | NA | TGTGCCAGCCAGGCGGGCGGAGATGGCTACACCTTC | CASQAGGDGYTF
TRBJ2-7 | many | TRBV14 | NA | TGTGCCAGCAGCCAAAAGGGACCGCCCTACGAGCAGTACTTC | CASSQKGPPYEQYF
TRBJ2-5 | many | TRBV27 | NA | TGTGCCAGCAGTTCGTGGACAAGCAAGGAGACCCAGTACTTC | CASSSWTSKETQYF
TRBJ1-3 | NA | TRBV20-1 | TRBD1 | TGCAGTGCTAGACGCCGGGACAGCCCTTTAAGCTCTGGAAACACCATATATTTT | CSARRRDSPLSSGNTIYF
TRBJ2-7 | few | TRBV9 | NA | TGTGCCAGCAGCGTAGGGTCGGGAGAGACCTACGAGCAGTACTTC | CASSVGSGETYEQYF
TRBJ1-1 | many | TRBV11-2 | NA | TGTGCCAGCAGGCCGTGGGGGGCGGACACTGAAGCTTTCTTT | CASRPWGADTEAFF
TRBJ1-6 | few | TRBV5-6 | NA | TGTGCCAGCAGCTGGATCCGGACGGGTTCACCCCTCCACTTT | CASSWIRTGSPLHF
TRBJ2-1 | many | TRBV5-1 | NA | TGCGCCAGCAGCTTGGACAGCACCTACAATGAGCAGTTCTTC | CASSLDSTYNEQFF
TRBJ2-5 | many | TRBV29-1 | NA | TGCAGCGCGTGGGGCCCTCAAGAGACCCAGTACTTC | CSAWGPQETQYF
TRBJ1-4 | few | TRBV11-2 | NA | TGTGCCAGCAGCTTCGGGGTGCGGGAAAAACTGTTTTTT | CASSFGVREKLFF
TRBJ2-3 | many | TRBV6-2/TRBV6-3 | TRBD2 | TGTGCCAGCAGTTATACTAGCGCCGGTACGCAGTATTTT | CASSYTSAGTQYF
TRBJ2-7 | NA | TRBV5-4 | TRBD1 | TGTGCCAGCAGCTTGTGGACAGGGGGCTACGAGCAGTACTTC | CASSLWTGGYEQYF
TRBJ2-7 | few | TRBV27 | TRBD1 | TGTGCCAGCAGTTCGTCCGGGACAGGGTACTACGAGCAGTACTTC | CASSSSGTGYYEQYF
TRBJ2-3 | many | TRBV2 | TRBD2 | TGTGCCACCCACTCGAGCGGGGCAGATACGCAGTATTTT | CATHSSGADTQYF
TRBJ1-1 | many | TRBV13 | NA | TGTGCCAGCAGCTTAGGAAGAGGGATCACTGAAGCTTTCTTT | CASSLGRGITEAFF
TRBJ1-5 | few | TRBV3-1 | NA | TGTGCCAGCAGCCAGGGCGACAGCGCTTGGCCCCAGCATTTT | CASSQGDSAWPQHF
TRBJ2-3 | few | TRBV10-3 | NA | TGTGCCATCAGTGCGGGCCCGGAGGTGGCGACAGATACGCAGTATTTT | CAISAGPEVATDTQYF
TRBJ2-3 | NA | TRBV20-1 | TRBD2 | TGCAGTGCTAGAGAAGGTAGCGGGACCTTCACAGATACGCAGTATTTT | CSAREGSGTFTDTQYF
TRBJ1-2 | NA | TRBV7-9 | NA | TGTGCCAGCAGCTTAGATCGGGCAGAACCCTATGGCTACACCTTC | CASSLDRAEPYGYTF
TRBJ2-3 | many | TRBV5-5 | NA | TGTGCCAGCAGCTTGGAGGTCACTACAGATACGCAGTATTTT | CASSLEVTTDTQYF
TRBJ2-7 | many | TRBV11-2 | NA | TGTGCCAGCAGCGAGTTCGGCCACTCCGTCTGGCCCTACGAGCAGTACTTC | CASSEFGHSVWPYEQYF
TRBJ2-7 | many | TRBV19 | NA | TGTGCCAGTAGTAGCCGACAGACCTACGAGCAGTACTTC | CASSSRQTYEQYF
TRBJ2-1 | many | TRBV20-1 | NA | TGCAGTGCTAGAGACGGGAATCGCAACAATGAGCAGTTCTTC | CSARDGNRNNEQFF
TRBJ2-5 | many | TRBV29-1 | NA | TGCAGCGTCCGGGACTGGGAAGAGACCCAGTACTTC | CSVRDWEETQYF
TRBJ2-1 | NA | TRBV18 | NA | TGTGCCAGCTCACCATTCGGACGGGACAATGAGCAGTTCTTC | CASSPFGRDNEQFF
TRBJ2-1 | NA | TRBV5-1 | NA | TGCGCCAGCAGCCTGGGTCTCCCCCACAATGAGCAGTTCTTC | CASSLGLPHNEQFF